This entry is about one TCR beta chain. Its antigen is unknown. No base-level quality is on record; no much larger clone is a single base apart. This sample was taken from a study of radiotherapy plus CTLA-4 blockade in lung cancer (dated by TCRdb to 2016 to 2018). Notes on the research overall: Among enrolled patients, roughly 18% had an objective response and roughly 30% reached disease control.

General findings and caveats noted by the study authors: The strongest predictors of response, as reported, were early dynamic changes in blood T cell clones along with a rise in serum interferon-beta after radiation. After treatment with radiotherapy and ipilimumab, TCR clones that came from tumors expanded in the peripheral blood.

The CDR3 covers 16 residues, taking in both the cysteine and the phenylalanine. CDR3 DNA only is kept here, 48 bases in frame from base 1. From the germline V gene, CDR1 is MNHNS and CDR2 is SASEGT. Here V drops 3 bases and J drops 5 bases, and the junction holds 7 bases not matched to any gene. The library was prepared using the immunoSEQ multiplex PCR assay. Imported from immuneACCESS, the table was reduced by TCRdb to in-frame sequences with V and J called. These copies leave out some clones; in studies compared against another copy, an unresolved V gene accounts for under half, and the cause of the remainder is not known. The sample data list 30,000 to 45,000 clones, and about two thirds of these were observed just once. The top ten clonotypes cover about 11% of the sample. The study tested focal radiation therapy combined with CTLA-4 blockade (ipilimumab) in patients with chemo-refractory metastatic non-small-cell lung cancer.

The rearranged segments are TRBV6-1 and TRBJ2-3, and TRBD2 matches 11 of the central bases. The receptor's source is a human donor with non-small cell lung cancer who had stable disease on radiotherapy plus ipilimumab. Sequencing used peripheral blood, obtained from a patient treated with radiotherapy plus ipilimumab. CDR3 region: CASSELAGGWGDTQYF. In nucleotide form, the sequence is TGTGCCAGCAGTGAGCTAGCGGGGGGCTGGGGAGATACGCAGTATTTT.